Listed below are T cell receptor beta chains from one sample, sequenced in a study of blood T cell repertoires in COVID-19. Libraries were prepared by immunoSEQ multiplex PCR; TCRdb keeps only in-frame clonotypes and omits some of them. The sample shows 80,000 to 100,000 clones, around 88% of them seen only once. The sample consisted of peripheral blood. These receptors came from a man aged 50 or older with COVID-19, enrolled during active disease. CDR3s include the opening cysteine and the closing phenylalanine or tryptophan. D genes are given only for firm matches. Clone size is shown for a subset of rows, as once, few, many or a class of expanded clone.

V gene: TRBV6-5
clone size: .
D gene: .
J gene: TRBJ1-2
CDR3 protein: CASSYQFLAGYTF
CDR3 DNA: TGTGCCAGCAGTTACCAGTTTTTAGCTGGCTACACCTTC

V gene: TRBV5-1
clone size: few
D gene: .
J gene: TRBJ1-5
CDR3 protein: CASSLGAGQPQHF
CDR3 DNA: TGCGCCAGCAGCTTGGGGGCCGGTCAGCCCCAGCATTTT

V gene: TRBV30
clone size: few
D gene: .
J gene: TRBJ1-5
CDR3 protein: CAWARGGGQPQHF
CDR3 DNA: TGTGCCTGGGCAAGAGGGGGAGGGCAGCCCCAGCATTTT

V gene: TRBV5-5
clone size: .
D gene: TRBD1
J gene: TRBJ1-2
CDR3 protein: CASSLSGGVNYGYTF
CDR3 DNA: TGTGCCAGCAGCTTGTCAGGGGGCGTAAACTATGGCTACACCTTC

V gene: TRBV3-1/TRBV3-2
clone size: .
D gene: TRBD2
J gene: TRBJ2-1
CDR3 protein: CASSPTASGGNNEQFF
CDR3 DNA: TGTGCCAGCAGCCCAACAGCTAGCGGGGGTAACAATGAGCAGTTCTTC

V gene: TRBV4-2
clone size: .
D gene: .
J gene: TRBJ1-1
CDR3 protein: CASSQGWANTEAFF
CDR3 DNA: TGTGCCAGCAGCCAAGGGTGGGCGAACACTGAAGCTTTCTTT

V gene: TRBV3-1/TRBV3-2
clone size: .
D gene: TRBD1
J gene: TRBJ1-2
CDR3 protein: CASRKTDRGHGYTF
CDR3 DNA: TGTGCCAGCAGAAAAACGGACAGGGGACATGGCTACACCTTC

V gene: TRBV6-5
clone size: .
D gene: TRBD2
J gene: TRBJ2-7
CDR3 protein: CASRGTSWYEQYF
CDR3 DNA: TGTGCCAGCAGAGGGACTAGCTGGTACGAGCAGTACTTC

V gene: TRBV6-1
clone size: .
D gene: .
J gene: TRBJ1-1
CDR3 protein: CASSDAGISTEAFF
CDR3 DNA: TGTGCCAGCAGTGACGCCGGGATTTCAACTGAAGCTTTCTTT

V gene: TRBV5-1
clone size: .
D gene: .
J gene: TRBJ1-1
CDR3 protein: CASSSGHTSTEAFF
CDR3 DNA: TGCGCCAGCAGCTCGGGACACACGAGCACTGAAGCTTTCTTT

V gene: TRBV5-1
clone size: .
D gene: .
J gene: TRBJ2-1
CDR3 protein: CASSLVGEPYNEQFF
CDR3 DNA: TGCGCCAGCAGCTTGGTAGGGGAACCTTACAATGAGCAGTTCTTC

V gene: TRBV5-4
clone size: .
D gene: TRBD2
J gene: TRBJ2-5
CDR3 protein: CASSLGSGGARGQETQYF
CDR3 DNA: TGTGCCAGCAGCTTGGGATCCGGGGGGGCTAGAGGCCAAGAGACCCAGTACTTC

V gene: TRBV4-1
clone size: .
D gene: TRBD1
J gene: TRBJ2-7
CDR3 protein: CASSPGTGGSGEQYF
CDR3 DNA: TGCGCCAGCAGCCCCGGGACAGGGGGTTCCGGCGAGCAGTACTTC

V gene: TRBV7-3
clone size: once
D gene: TRBD1
J gene: TRBJ1-2
CDR3 protein: CASSLQGGYGYTF
CDR3 DNA: TGTGCCAGCAGCTTACAGGGGGGTTATGGCTACACCTTC

V gene: TRBV6-5
clone size: few
D gene: TRBD1
J gene: TRBJ1-2
CDR3 protein: CASLAGTGSARYTF
CDR3 DNA: TGTGCCAGTTTGGCCGGGACAGGGAGTGCTCGCTACACCTTC

V gene: TRBV7-6
clone size: once
D gene: TRBD1
J gene: TRBJ2-1
CDR3 protein: CASSPRTGLRLNEQFF
CDR3 DNA: TGTGCCAGCAGCCCCCGGACAGGATTGCGTCTTAATGAGCAGTTCTTC

V gene: TRBV7-6
clone size: .
D gene: .
J gene: TRBJ2-1
CDR3 protein: CASSLSGGASYNEQFF
CDR3 DNA: TGTGCCAGCAGCCTAAGTGGGGGGGCCTCCTACAATGAGCAGTTCTTC

V gene: TRBV2
clone size: .
D gene: TRBD1
J gene: TRBJ1-4
CDR3 protein: CASSEGGTGATNEKLFF
CDR3 DNA: TGTGCCAGCAGCGAAGGGGGGACAGGGGCAACTAATGAAAAACTGTTTTTT

V gene: TRBV6-5
clone size: .
D gene: .
J gene: TRBJ1-2
CDR3 protein: CASRPTGIYGYTF
CDR3 DNA: TGTGCCAGCAGGCCAACAGGGATCTATGGCTACACCTTC

V gene: TRBV7-9
clone size: .
D gene: .
J gene: TRBJ2-5
CDR3 protein: CASTSADMETQYF
CDR3 DNA: TGTGCCAGCACCTCCGCGGATATGGAGACCCAGTACTTC

V gene: TRBV3-1/TRBV3-2
clone size: .
D gene: TRBD1
J gene: TRBJ1-2
CDR3 protein: CASSQGVTGGPYGYTF
CDR3 DNA: TGTGCCAGCAGCCAAGGTGTAACAGGGGGGCCCTATGGCTACACCTTC

V gene: TRBV5-1
clone size: .
D gene: TRBD1
J gene: TRBJ1-1
CDR3 protein: CASSHGQGPNTEAFF
CDR3 DNA: TGCGCCAGCAGCCACGGACAGGGGCCGAACACTGAAGCTTTCTTT

V gene: TRBV29-1
clone size: once
D gene: TRBD1
J gene: TRBJ1-1
CDR3 protein: CSVDPTGMNTEAFF
CDR3 DNA: TGCAGCGTCGATCCGACAGGGATGAACACTGAAGCTTTCTTT

V gene: TRBV9
clone size: few
D gene: .
J gene: TRBJ2-3
CDR3 protein: CASTPGRGYTDTQYF
CDR3 DNA: TGTGCCAGCACCCCCGGGCGGGGATACACAGATACGCAGTATTTT

V gene: TRBV19
clone size: .
D gene: TRBD2
J gene: TRBJ2-1
CDR3 protein: CASSPSGGSYNEQFF
CDR3 DNA: TGTGCCAGTAGTCCCAGCGGGGGCTCCTACAATGAGCAGTTCTTC

V gene: TRBV10-3
clone size: .
D gene: .
J gene: TRBJ1-2
CDR3 protein: CAISDPGGFDGYTF
CDR3 DNA: TGTGCCATCAGTGACCCAGGAGGTTTCGATGGCTACACCTTC

V gene: TRBV18
clone size: .
D gene: .
J gene: TRBJ1-1
CDR3 protein: CASSPSKANTEAFF
CDR3 DNA: TGTGCCAGCTCACCTTCAAAAGCGAACACTGAAGCTTTCTTT